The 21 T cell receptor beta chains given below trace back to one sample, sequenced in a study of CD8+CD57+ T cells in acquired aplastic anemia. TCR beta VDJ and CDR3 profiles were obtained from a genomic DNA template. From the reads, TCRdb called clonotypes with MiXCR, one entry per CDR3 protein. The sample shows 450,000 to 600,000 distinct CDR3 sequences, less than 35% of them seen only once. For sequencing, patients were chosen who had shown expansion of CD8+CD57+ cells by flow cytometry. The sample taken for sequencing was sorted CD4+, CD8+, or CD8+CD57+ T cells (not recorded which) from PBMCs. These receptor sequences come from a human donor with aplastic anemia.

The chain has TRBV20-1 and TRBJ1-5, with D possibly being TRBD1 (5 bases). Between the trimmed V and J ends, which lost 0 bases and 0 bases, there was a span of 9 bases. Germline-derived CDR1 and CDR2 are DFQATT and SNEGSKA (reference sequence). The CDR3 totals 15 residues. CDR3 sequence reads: CSARDTGLSNQPQHF. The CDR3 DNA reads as TGCAGTGCTAGAGACACGGGACTTAGCAATCAGCCCCAGCATTTT.

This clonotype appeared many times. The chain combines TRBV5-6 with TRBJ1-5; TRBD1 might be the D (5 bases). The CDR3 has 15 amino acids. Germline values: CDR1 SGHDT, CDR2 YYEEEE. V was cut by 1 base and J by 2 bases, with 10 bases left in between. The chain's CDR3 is CASSLIGTGNQPQHF. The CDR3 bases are TGTGCCAGCAGCTTGATCGGGACCGGCAATCAGCCCCAGCATTTT.

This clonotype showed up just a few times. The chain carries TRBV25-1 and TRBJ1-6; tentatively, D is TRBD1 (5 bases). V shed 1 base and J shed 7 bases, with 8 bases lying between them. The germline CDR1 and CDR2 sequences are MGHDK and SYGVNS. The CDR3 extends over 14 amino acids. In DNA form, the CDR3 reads TGTGCCAGCAGTGAATTGGGGGTAAATTCACCCCTCCACTTT. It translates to CASSELGVNSPLHF.

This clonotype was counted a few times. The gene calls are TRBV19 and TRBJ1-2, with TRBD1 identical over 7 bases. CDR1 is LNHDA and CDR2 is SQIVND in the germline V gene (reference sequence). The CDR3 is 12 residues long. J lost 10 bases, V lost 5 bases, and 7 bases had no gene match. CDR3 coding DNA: TGTGCCAGTAGTTTATCAGGGGGTGTCTACACCTTC. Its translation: CASSLSGGVYTF.

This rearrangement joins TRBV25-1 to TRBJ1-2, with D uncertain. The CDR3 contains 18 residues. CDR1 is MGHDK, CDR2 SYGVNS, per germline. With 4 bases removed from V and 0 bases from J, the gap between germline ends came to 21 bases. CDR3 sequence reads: CASSARFGSGGANYGYTF. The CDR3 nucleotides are TGTGCCAGCAGTGCTAGATTTGGGTCGGGCGGGGCTAACTATGGCTACACCTTC.

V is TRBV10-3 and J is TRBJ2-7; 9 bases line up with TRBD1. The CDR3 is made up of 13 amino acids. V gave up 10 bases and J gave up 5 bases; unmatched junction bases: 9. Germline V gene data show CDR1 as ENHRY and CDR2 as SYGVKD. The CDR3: CATDRTGVDEQYF. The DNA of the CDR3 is TGTGCCACCGATCGGACAGGGGTCGACGAGCAGTACTTC.

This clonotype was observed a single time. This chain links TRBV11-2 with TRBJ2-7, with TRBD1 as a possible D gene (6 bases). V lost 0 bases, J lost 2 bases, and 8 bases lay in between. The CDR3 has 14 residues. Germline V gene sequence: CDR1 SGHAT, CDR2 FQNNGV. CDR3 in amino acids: CASSLESGAYEQYF. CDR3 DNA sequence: TGTGCCAGCAGCTTAGAGTCAGGGGCCTACGAGCAGTACTTC.

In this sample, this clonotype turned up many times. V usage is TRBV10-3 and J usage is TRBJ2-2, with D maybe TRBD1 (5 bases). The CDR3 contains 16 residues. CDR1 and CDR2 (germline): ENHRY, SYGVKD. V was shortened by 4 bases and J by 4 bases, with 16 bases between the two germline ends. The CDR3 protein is CAISGPQDQGTGELFF. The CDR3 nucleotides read TGTGCCATCAGTGGACCACAGGATCAAGGCACCGGGGAGCTGTTTTTT.

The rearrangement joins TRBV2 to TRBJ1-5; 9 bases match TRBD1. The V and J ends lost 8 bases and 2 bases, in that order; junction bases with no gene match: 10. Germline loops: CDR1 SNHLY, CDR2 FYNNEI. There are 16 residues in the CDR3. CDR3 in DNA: TGTGCCAGCTCACCCTCGACAGGGGGTGGCAATCAGCCCCAGCATTTT. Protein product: CASSPSTGGGNQPQHF.

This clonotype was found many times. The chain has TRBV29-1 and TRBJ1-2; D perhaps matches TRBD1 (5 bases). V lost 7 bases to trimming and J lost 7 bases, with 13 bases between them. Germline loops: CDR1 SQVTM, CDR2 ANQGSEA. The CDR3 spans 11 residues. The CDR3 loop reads CSAVGEGGYTF. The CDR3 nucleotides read TGCAGCGCCGTGGGGGAGGGTGGCTACACCTTC.

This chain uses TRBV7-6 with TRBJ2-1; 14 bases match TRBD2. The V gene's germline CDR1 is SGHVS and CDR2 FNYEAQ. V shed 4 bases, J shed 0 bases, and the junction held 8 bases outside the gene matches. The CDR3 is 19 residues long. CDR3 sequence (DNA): TGTGCCAGCAGCTCGCCGACTAGCGGGAGGGTAAGCTCCTACAATGAGCAGTTCTTC. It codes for CASSSPTSGRVSSYNEQFF.

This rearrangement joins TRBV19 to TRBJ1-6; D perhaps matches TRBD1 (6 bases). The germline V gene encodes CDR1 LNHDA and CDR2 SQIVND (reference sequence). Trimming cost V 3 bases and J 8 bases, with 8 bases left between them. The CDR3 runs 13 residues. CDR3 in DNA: TGTGCCAGTAGTATTAACAGGGATTCACCCCTCCACTTT. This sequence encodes CASSINRDSPLHF.

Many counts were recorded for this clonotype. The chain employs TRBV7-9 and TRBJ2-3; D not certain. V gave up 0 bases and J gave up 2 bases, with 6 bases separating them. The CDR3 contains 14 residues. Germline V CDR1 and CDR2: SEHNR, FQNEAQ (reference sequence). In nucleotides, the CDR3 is TGTGCCAGCAGCTTAGCGGGATTCACAGATACGCAGTATTTT. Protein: CASSLAGFTDTQYF.

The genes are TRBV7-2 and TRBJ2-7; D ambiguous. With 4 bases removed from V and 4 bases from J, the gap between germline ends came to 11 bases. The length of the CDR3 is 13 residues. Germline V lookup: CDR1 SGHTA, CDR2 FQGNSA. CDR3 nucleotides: TGTGCCAGCAGCTCTGGGCCTCGATACGAGCAGTACTTC. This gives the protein CASSSGPRYEQYF.

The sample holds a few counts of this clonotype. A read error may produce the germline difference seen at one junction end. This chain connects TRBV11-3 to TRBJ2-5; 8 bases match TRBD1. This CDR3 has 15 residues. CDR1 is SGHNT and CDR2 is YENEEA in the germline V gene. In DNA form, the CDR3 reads TGCGCCAGCAGCCAAGCCACAGGGGGTCGAGAGACCCAGTACTTC. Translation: CASSQATGGRETQYF.

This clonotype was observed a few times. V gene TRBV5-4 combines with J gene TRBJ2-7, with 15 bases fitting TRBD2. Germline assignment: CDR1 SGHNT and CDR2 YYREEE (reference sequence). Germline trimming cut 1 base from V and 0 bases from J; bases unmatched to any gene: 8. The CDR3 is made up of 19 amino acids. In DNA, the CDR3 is TGTGCCAGCAGCTTGACCTTAGGACTAGCGGGAGGGAGCTCCTACGAGCAGTACTTC. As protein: CASSLTLGLAGGSSYEQYF.

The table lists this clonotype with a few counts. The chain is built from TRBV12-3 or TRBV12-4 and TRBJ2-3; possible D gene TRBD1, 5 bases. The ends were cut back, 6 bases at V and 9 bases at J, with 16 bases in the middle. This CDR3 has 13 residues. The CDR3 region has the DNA TGTGCCAGCAGGACGGAAGGGGCCTTAACGCAGTATTTT. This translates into CASRTEGALTQYF.

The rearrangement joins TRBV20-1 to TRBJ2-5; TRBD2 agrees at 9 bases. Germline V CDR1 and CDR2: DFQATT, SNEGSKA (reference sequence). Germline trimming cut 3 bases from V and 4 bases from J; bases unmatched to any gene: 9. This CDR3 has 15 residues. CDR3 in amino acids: CSASSREGRRETQYF. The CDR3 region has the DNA TGCAGTGCTAGTTCGCGGGAGGGCCGTAGAGAGACCCAGTACTTC.

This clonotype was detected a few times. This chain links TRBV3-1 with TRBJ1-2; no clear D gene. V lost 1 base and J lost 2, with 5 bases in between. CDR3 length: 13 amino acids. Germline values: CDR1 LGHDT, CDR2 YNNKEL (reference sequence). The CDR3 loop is CASSQGRNYGYTF. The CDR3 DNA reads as TGTGCCAGCAGCCAAGGCCGGAACTATGGCTACACCTTC.

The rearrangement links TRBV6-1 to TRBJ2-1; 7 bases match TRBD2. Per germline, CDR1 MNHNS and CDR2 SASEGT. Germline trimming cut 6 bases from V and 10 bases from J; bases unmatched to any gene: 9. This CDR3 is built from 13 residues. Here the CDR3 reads CASSPGLVREQFF. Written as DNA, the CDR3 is TGTGCCAGCAGCCCCGGACTAGTCAGAGAGCAGTTCTTC.

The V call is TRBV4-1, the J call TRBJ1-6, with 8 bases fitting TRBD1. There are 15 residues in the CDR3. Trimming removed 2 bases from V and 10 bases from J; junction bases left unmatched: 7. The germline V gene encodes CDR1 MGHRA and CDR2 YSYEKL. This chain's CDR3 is CASSQWDRSGSPLHF. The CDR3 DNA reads TGCGCCAGCAGCCAATGGGACAGGTCTGGGTCACCCCTCCACTTT.